This is a list of T cell receptor beta chains from one sample in a study of blood T cells in healthy people across ages. Using its own MiXCR run on the 5' RACE reads, TCRdb lists one record per CDR3 protein. The table shows fewer than 700,000 distinct CDR3 sequences, with around 48% occurring only once. Sample: blood. The receptors stem from a man at least 80 years old in good health. Each CDR3 is given with its conserved first and last residue.

j_call | v_call | cdr3_aa
TRBJ1-4 | TRBV28 | CASSFSGGGSNEKLFF
TRBJ2-1 | TRBV5-1 | CASTWEGTYNEQFF
TRBJ2-1 | TRBV5-4 | CASSAGVSYNEQFF
TRBJ2-3 | TRBV12-3/TRBV12-4 | CANTPGHPGLAGGYTDTQYF
TRBJ1-2 | TRBV2 | CASRPGAATNYGYTF
TRBJ2-1 | TRBV7-8 | CASSLEYGLVNEQFF
TRBJ1-1 | TRBV7-9 | CASSLVTGKNEAFF
TRBJ2-3 | TRBV20-1 | CSATGSRLAGGWADTQYF
TRBJ1-2 | TRBV15 | CATSRDRTGIGYTF
TRBJ2-4 | TRBV5-1 | CASSLGPAKNIQYF
TRBJ1-2 | TRBV20-1 | CSARDRDDYGYTF
TRBJ2-1 | TRBV5-5 | CASSSLAASSYNEQFF
TRBJ2-3 | TRBV7-2 | CASSLSYQHTDTQYF
TRBJ2-7 | TRBV7-2 | CASSPDRFYEQYF
TRBJ2-3 | TRBV7-2 | CASSYGRGANTQYF
TRBJ2-5 | TRBV6-5 | CASSYGRLETQYF
TRBJ2-2 | TRBV28 | CASSATGDNTGELFF
TRBJ2-7 | TRBV4-3 | CASSQDRPSEQYF
TRBJ1-2 | TRBV28 | CASSSYDQGYGYTF
TRBJ2-1 | TRBV28 | CASRSGTGNEQFF
TRBJ2-1 | TRBV29-1 | CSVAPSGSRETQFF
TRBJ2-6 | TRBV7-6 | CASSLRADRPGANVLTF
TRBJ2-5 | TRBV5-6 | CASSWRTEETQYF
TRBJ1-1 | TRBV10-3 | CAISPIQNTEAFF
TRBJ2-5 | TRBV6-5 | CASSRPGPRETQYF
TRBJ2-7 | TRBV4-1 | CASSQENAPQRGAEQYF
TRBJ1-5 | TRBV6-2/TRBV6-3 | CASSYGGVTPQHF
TRBJ1-6 | TRBV6-5 | CASSPGTTARHSPLHF
TRBJ2-4 | TRBV27 | CASSLGGQAKNIQYF
TRBJ2-7 | TRBV12-3/TRBV12-4 | CASSLVSNPYEQYF
TRBJ2-3 | TRBV9 | CVSSAGPTVDTQYF
TRBJ1-2 | TRBV7-2 | CASSLVGTGYGYTF
TRBJ2-1 | TRBV5-1 | CASSLTSGGDEQFF
TRBJ2-5 | TRBV9 | CASSGGRTQETQYF
TRBJ1-2 | TRBV20-1 | CSASDPRQFQEGYTF
TRBJ1-5 | TRBV7-8 | CASSSFRTQGGQPQHF
- | TRBV29-1 | CSVLRGVTVATQYF
TRBJ1-1 | TRBV7-3 | CASSPGAGNTEAFF
TRBJ2-6 | TRBV2 | CASRGQSSGANVLTF
TRBJ2-6 | TRBV6-2/TRBV6-3 | CASSYLGHRSGANVLTF
TRBJ2-1 | TRBV9 | CASSVVRASGVNEQFF
TRBJ2-5 | TRBV29-1 | CSVAAYPGEQYF
TRBJ2-2 | TRBV12-3/TRBV12-4 | CASSFGSYTGELFF
TRBJ1-2 | TRBV30 | CAWSRGRYAGYTF
TRBJ1-2 | TRBV18 | CASSPQTGSYGYTF
TRBJ2-3 | TRBV29-1 | CSAGDHTDTQYF
TRBJ1-6 | TRBV12-3/TRBV12-4 | CASSLARPANSPLHF
TRBJ1-2 | TRBV20-1 | CSARAPGQGTNYGYTF
TRBJ2-7 | TRBV27 | CASSLRTGFVYEQYF
TRBJ2-3 | TRBV2 | CASSDIGTGGPDTQYF
TRBJ1-5 | TRBV20-1 | CSARGGVSNQPQHF
TRBJ2-3 | TRBV12-3/TRBV12-4 | CASSPTLRLRIGTDTQYF
TRBJ1-6 | TRBV20-1 | CSASRRPGYNSPLHF
TRBJ1-4 | TRBV7-3 | CASSSKEKDREKLFF
TRBJ2-1 | TRBV5-1 | CASSLPGTGHNEQFF
- | TRBV2 | CASSSNPNYEQYF
TRBJ2-3 | TRBV9 | CASSDRPLGPDTQYF
TRBJ1-2 | TRBV21-1 | CASSKSPKGRHGYTF